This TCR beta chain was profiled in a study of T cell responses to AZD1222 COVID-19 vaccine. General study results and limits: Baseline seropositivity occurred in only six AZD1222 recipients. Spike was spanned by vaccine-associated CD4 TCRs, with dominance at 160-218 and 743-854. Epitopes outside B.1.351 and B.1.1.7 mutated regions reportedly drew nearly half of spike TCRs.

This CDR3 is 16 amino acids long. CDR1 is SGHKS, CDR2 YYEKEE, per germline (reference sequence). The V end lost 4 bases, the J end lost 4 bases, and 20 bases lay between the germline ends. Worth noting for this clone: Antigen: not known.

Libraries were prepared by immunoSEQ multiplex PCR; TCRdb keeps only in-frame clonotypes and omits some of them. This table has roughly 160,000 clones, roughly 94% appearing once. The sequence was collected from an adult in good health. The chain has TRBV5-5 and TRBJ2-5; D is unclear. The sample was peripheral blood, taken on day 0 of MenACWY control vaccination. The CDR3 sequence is CASSASLNPGVETQYF. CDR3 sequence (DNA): TGTGCCAGCAGCGCCTCCCTCAACCCTGGGGTAGAGACCCAGTACTTC.